The rows below give T cell receptor beta chains drawn from one sample of a study of cytomegalovirus exposure and HLA in healthy donors. Generated by immunoSEQ multiplex PCR, the TCRdb table keeps only in-frame clones and is missing some. Its clone listing holds approximately 120,000 clones. What was sequenced was PBMCs. Receptors were obtained from a man between 40 and 49 years old in good health and CMV-seronegative. The CDR3 runs from the conserved cysteine through the conserved F or W. A D gene is named only where the DNA matches it firmly.

TRBJ2-7 TRBD1 TRBV13 TGTGCCAGCAGCCAAGGGACAGGGGGCTCCTACGAGCAGTACTTC CASSQGTGGSYEQYF
TRBJ2-3 TRBD2 TRBV19 TGTGCCAGTAGTGTCCGGGAGGGCCTGGCGGCGCAGTATTTT CASSVREGLAAQYF
TRBJ2-5 - TRBV13 TGTGCCAGCAGCTTAGGAGGACCCGTCGGGGGTGTCCAGTACTTC CASSLGGPVGGVQYF
TRBJ2-3 - TRBV29-1 TGCAGCGTCCAGGGGCTAGCGGCTAGCACAGATACGCAGTATTTT CSVQGLAASTDTQYF
TRBJ2-5 - TRBV7-9 TGTGCCAGCAGCTTAGCTGGATTCAGGCGGGATCAAGAGACCCAGTACTTC CASSLAGFRRDQETQYF
TRBJ2-1 TRBD1 TRBV5-6 TGTGCCAGCAGGGAAGACAGGGGGCCCTACAATGAGCAGTTCTTC CASREDRGPYNEQFF
TRBJ2-7 TRBD2 TRBV7-3 TGTGCCAGCAGCGTCGGGACTAGCGGGAGCAACGAGCAGTACTTC CASSVGTSGSNEQYF
TRBJ2-7 - TRBV5-6 TGTGCCAGCAGCTTGGCCGTTCAGGTCAGCTCCTACGAGCAGTACTTC CASSLAVQVSSYEQYF
TRBJ1-1 - TRBV7-7 TGTGCTAGCAGCTTAGCCGCCGGGACTGAAGCTTTCTTT CASSLAAGTEAFF
TRBJ1-3 - TRBV18 TGTGCCAGCTCACCAAACGCAGGGAACTCTGGAAACACCATATATTTT CASSPNAGNSGNTIYF
TRBJ2-7 TRBD1 TRBV29-1 TGCAGCGTTCGACAGGGTTCGGGAGAGCAGTACTTC CSVRQGSGEQYF
TRBJ2-7 TRBD2 TRBV28 TGTGCCAGCAGTTTAGTAGCTAGCGGGAACTACGAGCAGTACTTC CASSLVASGNYEQYF
TRBJ2-7 - TRBV7-9 TGTGCCAGCAGCTTAGTAGCTAAACTCTCCTACGAGCAGTACTTC CASSLVAKLSYEQYF
TRBJ2-7 - TRBV6-1 TGTGCCAGCAGTCATCAGGGACAAGCCTACGAGCAGTACTTC CASSHQGQAYEQYF
TRBJ1-5 TRBD1 TRBV6-1 TGTGCCAGCAGCGCGACAGGGACTCAGCCCCAGCATTTT CASSATGTQPQHF
TRBJ2-7 TRBD2 TRBV7-9 TGTGCCAGCAGCCCCAGGACTAGCGGGCCCTACGAGCAGTACTTC CASSPRTSGPYEQYF
TRBJ2-7 - TRBV21-1 TGTGCCAGCAGCGCTGAGCCGGGACTAGCGTACTACGAGCAGTACTTC CASSAEPGLAYYEQYF
TRBJ2-7 TRBD2 TRBV2 TGTGCCAGCAGTCCCCTAGCGGGAGGTATTTACGAGCAGTACTTC CASSPLAGGIYEQYF
TRBJ1-1 - TRBV6-1 TGTGCCAGCAGTTCGAGGGAATCCTACACTGAAGCTTTCTTT CASSSRESYTEAFF
TRBJ1-2 - TRBV29-1 TGCAGCGTTGAACTGATAGCTAACTATGGCTACACCTTC CSVELIANYGYTF
TRBJ2-3 - TRBV7-2 TGTGCCAGCAGCTTAGACACGGGTACGCAGTATTTT CASSLDTGTQYF
TRBJ1-1 - TRBV29-1 TGCAGCGTTGAACAGGTGAACACTGAAGCTTTCTTT CSVEQVNTEAFF
TRBJ2-2 - TRBV11-3 TGTGCCAGCAGTTTCACAGGTTACACCGGGGAGCTGTTTTTT CASSFTGYTGELFF
TRBJ1-1 TRBD1 TRBV27 TGTGCCAGCAGTTCCAACAGGGGCACTGAAGCTTTCTTT CASSSNRGTEAFF
TRBJ2-1 TRBD2 TRBV11-3 TGTGCCAGCAGCTTAGTGGTGACTAGCGGTAACAATGAGCAGTTCTTC CASSLVVTSGNNEQFF
TRBJ1-5 - TRBV16 TGTGCCAGCAGCCAAGGCCCGGGGATCAATCAGCCCCAGCATTTT CASSQGPGINQPQHF
TRBJ2-7 TRBD1 TRBV5-1 TGCGCCAGCAGACCCGGGACAGGGGGCTACGAGCAGTACTTC CASRPGTGGYEQYF
TRBJ1-1 - TRBV11-3 TGTGCCAGCAGCCCCAGGGTGTCGAACACTGAAGCTTTCTTT CASSPRVSNTEAFF
TRBJ1-2 TRBD1 TRBV20-1 TGCAGCTCACTTCAGGGGGTGGGCTACACCTTC CSSLQGVGYTF
TRBJ2-1 TRBD2 TRBV11-3 TGTGCCAGCAGCTTTACGGGAGGGAGTTACAATGAGCAGTTCTTC CASSFTGGSYNEQFF
TRBJ2-2 - TRBV4-1 TGCGCCAGCAGCCAAGCCCGGGGAGGTCGGGTGGTTTTT CASSQARGGRVVF
TRBJ2-1 TRBD2 TRBV28 TGTGCCAGCGGCGGGGGATACAATGAGCAGTTCTTC CASGGGYNEQFF
TRBJ1-5 - TRBV6-1 TGTGCCAGCAGTGAAGCTTCTACCGAGCTTCAGCCCCAGCATTTT CASSEASTELQPQHF
TRBJ2-7 TRBD1 TRBV4-2 TGTGCCAGCAGCCAACCCGGGACAGTCCCCTACGAGCAGTACTTC CASSQPGTVPYEQYF
TRBJ2-2 - TRBV7-2 TGTGCCAGCAGCCCTAGGCCTATCCCAGGGGGGGAGCTGTTTTTT CASSPRPIPGGELFF
TRBJ1-1 - TRBV2 TGTGCCAGCACCCGAAAGCGGGACTCTGAAGCTTTCTTT CASTRKRDSEAFF
TRBJ2-7 TRBD2 TRBV5-1 TGCGCCAGCAGCCAGCAATTAGCGGGAGCCTACGAGCAGTACTTC CASSQQLAGAYEQYF
TRBJ1-2 - TRBV7-3 TGTGCCAGCAGCTTAAATGGGGCACATGGCTACACCTTC CASSLNGAHGYTF
TRBJ2-1 TRBD2 TRBV11-2 TGTGCCAGCAGTCAACTCTGGGGGAGGGCCAATGAGCAGTTCTTC CASSQLWGRANEQFF
TRBJ2-7 - TRBV7-2 TGTGCCAGCAGCTTAGCGGTTAGCTCTGGGTACGAGCAGTACTTC CASSLAVSSGYEQYF
TRBJ1-2 TRBD1 TRBV15 TGTGCCCCCGAGACAGGGGGGGTCTATGGCTACACCTTC CAPETGGVYGYTF
TRBJ1-1 TRBD1 TRBV18 TGTGCCAGCTCACCGATTATCGGGACAGGGGGCTTGTTCAATACTGAAGCTTTCTTT CASSPIIGTGGLFNTEAFF
TRBJ2-1 - TRBV19 TGTGCCAGTAGTACACGGGGAGGGGGTTCCTCCTACAATGAGCAGTTCTTC CASSTRGGGSSYNEQFF
TRBJ1-2 - TRBV7-9 TGTGCCAGCAGTAACAGGGAGGGTGACTATGGCTACACCTTC CASSNREGDYGYTF
TRBJ2-1 - TRBV4-2 TGTGCCAGCAAAAGGGGAGGGGGTGTTGAGCAGTTCTTC CASKRGGGVEQFF
TRBJ1-5 TRBD1 TRBV6-5 TGTGCCAGCAGGCCACAGGGGTTAGGCAATCAGCCCCAGCATTTT CASRPQGLGNQPQHF
TRBJ2-1 TRBD2 TRBV6-1 TGTGCCAGCAGTGGGACTAGCGGGAGGCTGAGGAATGAGCAGTTCTTC CASSGTSGRLRNEQFF
TRBJ1-2 - TRBV28 TGTGCCAGCAGTGGAGGCCCGGACGGGAACCTCTATGGCTACACCTTC CASSGGPDGNLYGYTF
TRBJ2-5 - TRBV7-2 TGTGCCAGCAGCCCGTCAGGAATTAGTCAAGAGACCCAGTACTTC CASSPSGISQETQYF
TRBJ1-2 - TRBV19 TGTGCCAGTAGTATAGAGGAGGGGACCTATGGCTACACCTTC CASSIEEGTYGYTF
TRBJ2-7 - TRBV10-3 TGTGCCATCGGTCAGGGAATCTACGAGCAGTACTTC CAIGQGIYEQYF
TRBJ1-5 - TRBV19 TGTGCCAGTAGTCCCACAAATCGGGAGCCCCAGCATTTT CASSPTNREPQHF
TRBJ2-3 - TRBV11-2 TGTGCCAGCAGCTTAGAAGGGGCAGATACGCAGTATTTT CASSLEGADTQYF
TRBJ2-5 TRBD2 TRBV5-1 TGCGCCAGCAGCTTGGGGACTAGCGGGAGTCTGGCAGAGACCCAGTACTTC CASSLGTSGSLAETQYF
TRBJ2-7 TRBD1 TRBV4-1 TGCGCCAGCAGCCCCCGGGACAGGGTCTACGAGCAGTACTTC CASSPRDRVYEQYF